The next 10 T cell receptor beta chains were all read from a single sample in a study of CD8 T cells in Susac syndrome (dated by TCRdb to the late 2010s). Libraries were made using the immunoSEQ multiplex PCR assay. RNA was extracted with the RNeasy kit and roughly 0.45 to 1 ug was reverse transcribed using random hexamers. The public reads were reprocessed in TCRdb via fastp at Q25 and MiXCR, keeping in-frame beta chains. Every CDR3 protein is listed once, alongside the most common genes and DNA of its rows. For this sample the table gives roughly 70,000 distinct CDR3 sequences, of which approximately 96% were detected only once. The biggest ten clones account for approximately 0.1% of the sample. The source material was CD4+ T cells from PBMCs. The receptors were sampled from a human donor with multiple sclerosis.

V and J are TRBV11-1 and TRBJ2-1, with D possibly being TRBD1 or TRBD2 (5 bases each). CDR1 is SGHAT and CDR2 is FQDESV in the germline V gene (reference sequence). V was pared by 5 bases and J by 9 bases, with 29 bases between. The CDR3 runs 18 residues. CDR3 sequence reads: CASSPELSGAFSRGEQFF. For the CDR3, the DNA is TGTGCCAGCAGCCCCGAATTGAGTGGGGCATTTTCCCGGGGTGAGCAGTTCTTC.

This chain joins TRBV4-3 and TRBJ2-1, with 11 nucleotides matching TRBD1. From germline, CDR1 is LGHNA and CDR2 YSLEER. This CDR3 spans 16 amino acids. V was pared by 0 bases and J by 6 bases, with 4 bases of the junction left unmatched. This chain's CDR3 is CASSQDWGQGGNEQFF. Here the CDR3 DNA reads TGCGCCAGCAGCCAAGATTGGGGACAGGGGGGCAATGAGCAGTTCTTC.

The rearrangement uses TRBV11-1 and TRBJ2-5; D is ambiguous. In germline, CDR1 is SGHAT, CDR2 FQDESV (reference sequence). The CDR3 sequence is 12 residues long. Trimming took 3 bases from V and 1 from J, leaving 3 bases between them. In DNA form, the CDR3 reads TGTGCCAGCAGCTTTTCCCAAGAGACCCAGTACTTC. Its translation is CASSFSQETQYF.

The rearrangement uses TRBV5-1 and TRBJ1-2, with 7 nucleotides matching TRBD1. Losses at the gene ends were 4 bases for V and 8 bases for J; bases not matched to a gene: 11. Germline CDR1 and CDR2: SGHRS and YFSETQ. This CDR3 has 14 residues. The DNA of the CDR3 is TGCGCCAGCAGCGCCGACAGGGTCCCGAGAGGCTACACCTTC. Amino acids: CASSADRVPRGYTF.

The chain couples TRBV5-6 to TRBJ1-2; TRBD1 might be the D (6 bases). Germline lookup yields CDR1 SGHDT and CDR2 YYEEEE. V was trimmed by 1 base and J by 4 bases, leaving 11 bases between them. CDR3 length: 14 amino acids. As DNA, the CDR3 is TGTGCCAGCAGCTTGCAGGGGCGCGCCTATGGCTACACCTTC. Translating it yields CASSLQGRAYGYTF. Full variable domain (rest looked up from reference TRBV5-6 and TRBJ1-2): DAGVTQSPTHLIKTRGQQVTLRCSPKSGHDTVSWYQQALGQGPQFIFQYYEEEERQRGNFPDRFSGHQFPNYSSELNVNALLLGDSALYLCASSLQGRAYGYTFGSGTRLTVV.

This clonotype occurred once. The J gene is TRBJ1-5, the V gene TRBV24-1; TRBD1 aligns across 7 bases. The CDR3 runs to 14 residues. Unmatched junction bases numbered 3, after V lost 5 bases and J lost 3 bases. CDR1 and CDR2 from the germline V gene are KGHDR and SFDVKD. CDR3 residues: CATSVTGNNQPQHF. For the CDR3, the DNA is TGTGCCACCAGTGTGACAGGGAACAATCAGCCCCAGCATTTT.

V usage is TRBV20-1 and J usage is TRBJ2-7; the match to TRBD2 covers 9 bases. The CDR3 is 15 residues long. Germline trimming cut 0 bases from V and 3 bases from J; bases unmatched to any gene: 6. Germline CDR1 DFQATT, CDR2 SNEGSKA (reference sequence). The CDR3 protein is CSARDRAGGRYEQYF. DNA of the CDR3: TGCAGTGCTAGAGATCGGGCGGGGGGGCGCTACGAGCAGTACTTC.

V and J are TRBV12-3 or TRBV12-4 and TRBJ2-2, with 8 bases aligning to TRBD2. V was pared by 1 base and J by 6 bases, with 4 bases of the junction left unmatched. The CDR3 sequence is 15 residues long. The CDR3 region is CASSLEPRGAGELFF. Written as DNA, the CDR3 is TGTGCCAGCAGTTTAGAGCCGCGGGGGGCCGGGGAGCTGTTTTTT.

This chain connects TRBV6-5 to TRBJ2-3, with 9 bases lining up with TRBD2. Trimming removed 6 bases from V and 2 bases from J; junction bases left unmatched: 6. Germline V CDR1 and CDR2: MNHEY, SVGAGI. This CDR3 region has 15 residues. The CDR3 spells CASSPSGAPTDTQYF. The CDR3 DNA is TGTGCCAGCAGCCCTAGCGGGGCCCCCACAGATACGCAGTATTTT.

This clonotype was seen a few times. The chain carries TRBV27 and TRBJ2-7; D is uncertain. The CDR3 is made up of 16 amino acids. Trimming stripped 2 bases from V and 5 bases from J, with 19 bases between. Germline-derived CDR1 and CDR2 are MNHEY and SMNVEV (reference sequence). DNA of the CDR3: TGTGCCAGCAGTTTAAGGCAGAAACACACCCAGAACGAGCAGTACTTC. This gives the protein CASSLRQKHTQNEQYF.